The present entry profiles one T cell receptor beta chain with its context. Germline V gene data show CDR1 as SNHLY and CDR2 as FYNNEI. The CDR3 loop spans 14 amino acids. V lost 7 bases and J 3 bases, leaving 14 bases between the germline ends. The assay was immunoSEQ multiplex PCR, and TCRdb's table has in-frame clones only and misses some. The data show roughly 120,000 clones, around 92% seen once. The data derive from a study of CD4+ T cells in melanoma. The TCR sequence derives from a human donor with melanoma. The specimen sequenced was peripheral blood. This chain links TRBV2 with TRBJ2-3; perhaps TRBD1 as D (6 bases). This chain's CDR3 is CASNGLDRTDTQYF. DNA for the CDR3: TGTGCCAGCAACGGACTGGACAGAACAGATACGCAGTATTTT.